Listed below are T cell receptor beta chains from one sample, sequenced in a study of blood T cell repertoires in COVID-19. Clones were sequenced by immunoSEQ multiplex PCR, and TCRdb holds only the in-frame ones, with some missing. Of some 250,000 clones listed, about 87% were seen once; the top ten hold less than 8.5%. Material for sequencing was peripheral blood. These receptor sequences come from a woman aged 70-85 years with active or convalescent COVID-19. CDR3s include the opening cysteine and the closing phenylalanine or tryptophan. The D gene is left open where the match is weak. Some rows mark clone size as missing; the rest say once, few, many or name a class of expanded clone.

TRBD2,TRBV10-3,TRBJ2-7,NA,TGTGCCATCCGGACTAGCGGGGGGGACGAGCAGTACTTC,CAIRTSGGDEQYF
NA,TRBV7-9,TRBJ2-7,NA,TGTGCCAGCAGCTCAGGGATCTACGAGCAGTACTTC,CASSSGIYEQYF
TRBD2,TRBV5-1,TRBJ2-7,NA,TGCGCCAGCAGCCAGACTAGCGGGGAGACGGAGCAGTACTTC,CASSQTSGETEQYF
NA,TRBV9,TRBJ2-7,NA,TGTGCCAGCAGCGTAGCGGACGGACTCCCTAACGAGCAGTACTTC,CASSVADGLPNEQYF
NA,TRBV4-3,TRBJ1-2,NA,TGCGCCAGCAGCCAAGATGGGGGGGGGATAGCTAACTATGGCTACACCTTC,CASSQDGGGIANYGYTF
NA,TRBV10-3,TRBJ1-2,NA,TGTGCCATCAGCCCCCACAGGGACGGCTACACCTTC,CAISPHRDGYTF
NA,TRBV27,TRBJ1-4,NA,TGTGCCAGCAGTTTAAGGAGGTTTGCAACTAATGAAAAACTGTTTTTT,CASSLRRFATNEKLFF
NA,TRBV28,TRBJ1-2,NA,TGTGCCAGCAGTTTACAGACACCTAACTATGGCTACACCTTC,CASSLQTPNYGYTF
TRBD1,TRBV27,TRBJ2-1,NA,TGTGCCAGCAGATCTCCCGGGACAGGGCAGTTCTTC,CASRSPGTGQFF
NA,TRBV7-9,TRBJ1-2,once,TGTGCCAGCAGCTCCGGGGGGGACCCAGTGGATGGCTACACCTTC,CASSSGGDPVDGYTF
NA,TRBV4-2,TRBJ1-5,NA,TGTGCCAGCAGCCAAGAGCATACGGGGAATCAGCCCCAGCATTTT,CASSQEHTGNQPQHF
TRBD1,TRBV7-9,TRBJ1-6,once,TGTGCCAGCAGCACCGGCGGGACAGTGAATTCACCCCTCCACTTT,CASSTGGTVNSPLHF
NA,TRBV5-1,TRBJ2-2,NA,TGCGCCAGCAGCTTGGGTCAGTTCGTTGGCACCGGGGAGCTGTTTTTT,CASSLGQFVGTGELFF
NA,TRBV10-3,TRBJ1-1,NA,TGTGCCATGGGAGGGTCGGGGCCGAACACTGAAGCTTTCTTT,CAMGGSGPNTEAFF
NA,TRBV6-2/TRBV6-3,TRBJ1-1,NA,TGTGCCAGCAGTGGGGCCGCATTGGCTGAAGCTTTCTTT,CASSGAALAEAFF
NA,TRBV6-2/TRBV6-3,TRBJ2-5,NA,TGTGCCAGCAGTTTCCTAGCGTGGGAGACCCAGTACTTC,CASSFLAWETQYF
TRBD1,TRBV10-3,TRBJ2-3,NA,TGTGCCATCAGTGATTCGGACAGGGGGCGTCGAGATACGCAGTATTTT,CAISDSDRGRRDTQYF
NA,TRBV5-1,TRBJ1-1,once,TGCGCCAGCAGTCTAGGGGTTATGCACACTGAAGCTTTCTTT,CASSLGVMHTEAFF
NA,TRBV11-2,TRBJ1-5,once,TGTGCCAGCAGCCCCGGGACACTTCGAAATCAGCCCCAGCATTTT,CASSPGTLRNQPQHF
NA,TRBV2,TRBJ1-1,once,TGTGCCAGCAGTGAAGTCGAAGGGGGAAGTACTGAAGCTTTCTTT,CASSEVEGGSTEAFF
NA,TRBV19,TRBJ1-2,NA,TGTGCCAGTAGTAGATCTGATTGGGCTCAAGGCTACACCTTC,CASSRSDWAQGYTF
NA,TRBV5-8,TRBJ1-1,NA,TGTGCCAGCAGCTTGTCGCAGGGCTTAGAAGCTTTCTTT,CASSLSQGLEAFF
NA,TRBV13,TRBJ1-1,NA,TGTGCCAGCAGCACTAACGCCAACACTGAAGCTTTCTTT,CASSTNANTEAFF
TRBD1,TRBV6-6,TRBJ2-1,few,TGTGCCAGCAGTGGGAGTATGACAGGGGAGTTCTTC,CASSGSMTGEFF
NA,TRBV4-3,TRBJ1-2,NA,TGCGCCAGCAGCCAAGCGGCAGACACTAACTATGGCTACACCTTC,CASSQAADTNYGYTF
NA,TRBV11-2,TRBJ1-2,once,TGTGCCAGCAGCTTAGTGGATGGCCCAGGCTATGGCTACACCTTC,CASSLVDGPGYGYTF
TRBD1,TRBV5-1,TRBJ1-1,NA,TGCGCCAGCAGCCCGGACAGGGGGCGACAAGCTTTCTTT,CASSPDRGRQAFF